This T cell receptor beta chain was retrieved from a study of T-cell memory formation after mild COVID-19. Findings and caveats of the study: Pre-infection memory already had some responding clones, implying cross-reactive memory joined. Clones that contracted from day 15 to 85 had balanced CD4/CD8; later expanders were CD4+ biased.

V lost 5 bases and J lost 6, with 17 bases in between. There are 14 residues in the CDR3. The germline gives CDR1 LNHNV, CDR2 YYDKDF (reference sequence). One entry per CDR3 protein, called by TCRdb with MiXCR from the 5' RACE reads. The repertoire holds 470,000 or so distinct CDR3 sequences, under 20% seen once, with roughly 21% in the top ten. About this clonotype itself: Its target is unknown.

The TCR comes from a man younger than 35 who had mild COVID-19 (a few samples of this study predate the infection). Cell type and time point are not known. The chain combines TRBV15 with TRBJ2-7, with D perhaps matching TRBD2 (6 bases). The sample consisted of PBMCs or a T cell subset sorted from them (not recorded which). CDR3 sequence: CATSRAMEGLEQYF. CDR3 nucleotide sequence: TGTGCCACCAGCCGAGCGATGGAGGGGCTCGAGCAGTACTTC. Full variable domain (outside the CDR3, taken from reference TRBV15 and TRBJ2-7): DAMVIQNPRYQVTQFGKPVTLSCSQTLNHNVMYWYQQKSSQAPKLLFHYYDKDFNNEADTPDNFQSRRPNTSFCFLDIRSPGLGDTAMYLCATSRAMEGLEQYFGPGTRLTVT.